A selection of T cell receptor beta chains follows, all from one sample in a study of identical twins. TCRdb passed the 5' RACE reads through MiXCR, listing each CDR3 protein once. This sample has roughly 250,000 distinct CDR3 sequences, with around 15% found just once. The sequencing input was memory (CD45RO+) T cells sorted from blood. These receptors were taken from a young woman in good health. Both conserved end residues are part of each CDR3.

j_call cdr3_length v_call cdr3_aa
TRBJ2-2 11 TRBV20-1 CSATITGELFF
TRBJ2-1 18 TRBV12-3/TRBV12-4 CASSPPTGTSAYYNEQFF
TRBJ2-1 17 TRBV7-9 CASSSLTSGWSYNEQFF
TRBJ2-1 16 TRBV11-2 CASSLMHPPTYNEQFF
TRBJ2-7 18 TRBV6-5 CASSYRATGTTPTYEQYF
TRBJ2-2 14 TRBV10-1 CASSQAGGPGELFF
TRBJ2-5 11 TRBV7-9 CASSLSRTQYF
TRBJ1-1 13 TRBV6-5 CASSLTTGLRAFF
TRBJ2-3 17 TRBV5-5 CASSLAWGTAATDTQYF
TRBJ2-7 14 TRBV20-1 CSARAPALGDEQYF
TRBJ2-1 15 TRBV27 CASSTHRASYNEQFF
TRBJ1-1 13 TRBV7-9 CASSPESYTEAFF
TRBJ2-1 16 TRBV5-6 CASSLVSAGEGNEQFF
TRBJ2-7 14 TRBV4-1 CASSPGTSNNEQYF
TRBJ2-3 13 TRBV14 CASSQREETSQYF
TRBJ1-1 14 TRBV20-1 CSAPASGALPEAFF
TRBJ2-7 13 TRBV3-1 CASSQGSGTEQYF
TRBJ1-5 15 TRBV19 CASSIGVFGVQPQHF
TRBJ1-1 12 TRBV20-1 CSARATEVQAFF
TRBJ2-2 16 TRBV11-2 CASSIWGTRGTGELFF
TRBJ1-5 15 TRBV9 CASSVEGTEGKPQHF
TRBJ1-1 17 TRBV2 CTFSSSGQGRMNTEAFF
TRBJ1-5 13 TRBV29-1 CSVQQGPNQPQHF
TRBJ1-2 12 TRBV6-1 CASSERARGNTF
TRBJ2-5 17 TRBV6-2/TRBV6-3 CASSYSGLAGSKETQYF
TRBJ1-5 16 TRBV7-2 CASSLSMAPTGQPQHF
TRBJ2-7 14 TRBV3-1 CASSQQNRAYEQYF
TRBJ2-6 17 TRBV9 CASSLGHASSGANVLTF